Below are 27 T cell receptor beta chains sequenced from a single sample in a study of identical twins. Using its own MiXCR run on the 5' RACE reads, TCRdb lists one record per CDR3 protein. There are 1.5 million to 2 million distinct CDR3 sequences in the sample; roughly a third occur only once, and 0.25% to 0.3% lies in the top ten. The sample consisted of cord blood. The receptors originated from a newborn girl in good health.

This chain uses TRBV15 with TRBJ1-3; a weak D match, TRBD1 (6 bases). CDR3 size: 14 residues. Deletions cut 0 bases from V and 8 bases from J, with 11 bases between. The germline V gene has CDR1 LNHNV and CDR2 YYDKDF (reference sequence). The CDR3 region has the DNA TGTGCCACCAGCAGAGATCAGGGGCTAGACACCATATATTTT. It translates to CATSRDQGLDTIYF.

The genes are TRBV15 and TRBJ2-4, with D perhaps matching TRBD1 (6 bases). With the DNA end fitting TRBJ2-5 better, the J assignment may be wrong. CDR1 and CDR2 from the germline V gene are LNHNV and YYDKDF (reference sequence). The CDR3 has 15 residues. This chain's CDR3 is CATSREGQIQETQYF. In DNA form, the CDR3 reads TGTGCCACCAGCAGAGAAGGACAGATCCAAGAGACCCAGTACTTC.

The J gene is TRBJ1-5, the V gene TRBV20-1; D remains unclear. The CDR3 runs to 14 residues. Germline V gives CDR1 DFQATT, CDR2 SNEGSKA (reference sequence). The ends were cut back, 3 bases at V and 0 bases at J, with 9 bases in the middle. CDR3 region: CSARTGSSNQPQHF. CDR3 sequence (DNA): TGCAGTGCTAGGACGGGGTCTAGCAATCAGCCCCAGCATTTT.

This clonotype has more than one count but fewer than ten. V and J are TRBV2 and TRBJ2-1; 8 bases align to TRBD2. Germline V gives CDR1 SNHLY, CDR2 FYNNEI. CDR3 size: 18 residues. With 0 bases clipped from V and 1 base from J, the junction kept 8 bases outside the gene matches. CDR3 loop: CASSEAASGGRSYNEQFF. In DNA form, the CDR3 reads TGTGCCAGCAGTGAAGCCGCTTCCGGCGGGAGGTCCTACAATGAGCAGTTCTTC. Supplemented by reference TRBV2 and TRBJ2-1, the full variable domain reads EPEVTQTPSHQVTQMGQEVILRCVPISNHLYFYWYRQILGQKVEFLVSFYNNEISEKSEIFDDQFSVERPDGSNFTLKIRSTKLEDSAMYFCASSEAASGGRSYNEQFFGPGTRLTVL.

This clonotype turned up a few times. The chain has TRBV3-1 and TRBJ2-5, with a tentative D call TRBD2 (6 bases). The CDR3 consists of 20 residues. The V end was cut by 0 bases, the J end by 0 bases, with 23 bases between. The germline gives CDR1 LGHDT, CDR2 YNNKEL (reference sequence). Here the CDR3 DNA reads TGTGCCAGCAGCCAAGATCGAATTGGCTTCGGGGGTCGGTACCAAGAGACCCAGTACTTC. Translation: CASSQDRIGFGGRYQETQYF.

This clonotype showed up just a few times. The chain combines TRBV20-1 with TRBJ2-1; D gene unclear. From germline, CDR1 is DFQATT and CDR2 SNEGSKA (reference sequence). V was cut by 6 bases and J by 0 bases, with 12 bases left in between. The CDR3 covers 14 residues. CDR3 in DNA: TGCAGTGCGAGGACGGTAGGCTCCTACAATGAGCAGTTCTTC. The encoded protein is CSARTVGSYNEQFF.

This clonotype appeared a few times. The V and J genes are TRBV25-1 and TRBJ2-3; 8 positions match TRBD2. The germline V gene has CDR1 MGHDK and CDR2 SYGVNS. V dropped 3 bases and J dropped 4; count of bases not matched to a gene: 6. CDR3 length: 15 amino acids. The DNA of the CDR3 is TGTGCCAGCAGTGATTGGCGGGGGGAGTCAGATACGCAGTATTTT. Translating gives CASSDWRGESDTQYF.

This chain uses TRBV20-1 with TRBJ2-1; 7 bases match TRBD2. V was pared by 1 base and J by 0 bases, with 9 bases of the junction left unmatched. The CDR3 sequence is 17 residues long. Germline CDR1 and CDR2: DFQATT and SNEGSKA (reference sequence). CDR3: CSARGPAGNGSYNEQFF. For the CDR3, the DNA is TGCAGTGCTAGAGGGCCAGCGGGAAATGGCTCCTACAATGAGCAGTTCTTC.

This clonotype was seen a few times. The rearrangement links TRBV29-1 to TRBJ2-7; 8 bases match TRBD1. CDR3 length: 12 amino acids. From germline, CDR1 is SQVTM and CDR2 ANQGSEA. V shed 6 bases and J 7 bases; nucleotides not matched to a gene: 8. CDR3 protein: CSVEDRAEEQYF. The CDR3 DNA reads as TGCAGCGTGGAGGACAGGGCGGAGGAGCAGTACTTC.

The rearrangement joins TRBV4-1 to TRBJ1-5; D not certain. V lost 2 bases to trimming and J lost 4 bases, with 9 bases between them. The CDR3 consists of 14 residues. Per the germline V gene, CDR1 is MGHRA and CDR2 is YSYEKL. CDR3 DNA: TGCGCCAGCAGCCAAATAACCGAAAATCAGCCCCAGCATTTT. Encoded protein: CASSQITENQPQHF.

This clonotype was found a few times. The V call is TRBV7-9, the J call TRBJ2-5; 7 nucleotides line up with TRBD2. CDR3 length equals 14 residues. J lost 1 base, V lost 5 bases, and 4 bases had no gene match. Germline V lookup: CDR1 SEHNR, CDR2 FQNEAQ (reference sequence). The CDR3 DNA reads as TGTGCCAGCAGCGTAACTAGCGCCCAAGAGACCCAGTACTTC. Protein product: CASSVTSAQETQYF. The variable domain in full, completed from reference TRBV7-9 and TRBJ2-5, reads DTGVSQNPRHKITKRGQNVTFRCDPISEHNRLYWYRQTLGQGPEFLTYFQNEAQLEKSRLLSDRFSAERPKGSFSTLEIQRTEQGDSAMYLCASSVTSAQETQYFGPGTRLLVL.

This clonotype has more than one count but fewer than ten. V gene TRBV20-1 combines with J gene TRBJ1-2, with 10 bases lining up with TRBD1. CDR1 is DFQATT, CDR2 SNEGSKA, per germline (reference sequence). J gave up 4 bases and V 4 bases, and 18 bases lay outside the gene matches. The CDR3 covers 18 residues. The CDR3 sequence is CSATQPPGQGIGFYGYTF. The DNA for the CDR3 is TGCAGTGCTACTCAACCCCCGGGACAGGGGATCGGATTCTATGGCTACACCTTC.

The table lists this clonotype with a few counts. The rearrangement links TRBV11-2 to TRBJ2-4; D is uncertain. Germline CDR1 is SGHAT and CDR2 is FQNNGV. Trimming stripped 5 bases from V and 1 base from J, with 12 bases between. This CDR3 has 15 residues. The CDR3 sequence is CASSPPMRAKNIQYF. The CDR3 DNA is TGTGCCAGCAGCCCCCCGATGAGGGCCAAAAACATTCAGTACTTC.

The chain joins TRBV5-1 to TRBJ2-5; D gene uncertain. The ends were cut back, 7 bases at V and 2 bases at J, with 3 bases in the middle. The CDR3 consists of 10 residues. CDR1 and CDR2 (germline): SGHRS, YFSETQ. Written as DNA, the CDR3 is TGCGCCAGCCCGCAAGAGACCCAGTACTTC. This translates into CASPQETQYF.

In nucleotides, the CDR3 is TGCAGTGCTAGCTTAGCGAACACCGGGGAGCTGTTTTTT. Translated: CSASLANTGELFF. J is TRBJ2-2 and V is TRBV20-1; D not resolved. Germline CDR1 reads DFQATT; CDR2 reads SNEGSKA (reference sequence). V was clipped by 3 bases and J by 0 bases, with 5 bases between them. The CDR3 is 13 amino acids.

This chain uses TRBV6-2 or TRBV6-3 with TRBJ2-3, with TRBD2 as a possible D gene (5 bases). The V end was cut by 6 bases, the J end by 9 bases, with 13 bases between. The CDR3 has 12 amino acids. CDR1 MNHEY and CDR2 SVGEGT come from the germline V gene. The CDR3 loop reads CASSRGRGTQYF. Written as DNA, the CDR3 is TGTGCCAGCAGCCGAGGACGCGGGACGCAGTATTTT.

This clonotype was detected a few times. This chain uses TRBV20-1 with TRBJ2-2; TRBD2 might be the D (7 bases). Trimming pared 3 bases from V and 4 bases from J, leaving 15 bases between. Germline CDR1 DFQATT, CDR2 SNEGSKA (reference sequence). The CDR3 is made up of 15 amino acids. This CDR3 is CSASFAGALTGELFF. The CDR3 DNA reads as TGCAGTGCTAGTTTCGCGGGGGCCCTCACCGGGGAGCTGTTTTTT.

The chain joins TRBV7-2 to TRBJ2-2; 8 bases fit TRBD1. This CDR3 region has 11 residues. Germline V gives CDR1 SGHTA, CDR2 FQGNSA. Trimming removed 10 bases from V and 5 bases from J; junction bases left unmatched: 0. This CDR3 reads CANRGTGELFF. The CDR3 DNA is TGTGCCAACAGGGGGACCGGGGAGCTGTTTTTT. Supplemented by reference TRBV7-2 and TRBJ2-2, the full variable domain reads GAGVSQSPSNKVTEKGKDVELRCDPISGHTALYWYRQSLGQGLEFLIYFQGNSAPDKSGLPSDRFSAERTGGSVSTLTIQRTQQEDSAVYLCANRGTGELFFGEGSRLTVL.

This clonotype was seen many times. The chain joins TRBV9 to TRBJ2-7; no clear D. Germline-derived CDR1 and CDR2 are SGDLS and YYNGEE. Trimming shortened V by 3 bases and J by 3 bases, and 13 bases separated the two germline ends. CDR3 length: 14 residues. CDR3 sequence (DNA): TGTGCCAGCAGCGCAGATACAATAATCTACGAGCAGTACTTC. Translating it yields CASSADTIIYEQYF.

In DNA form, the CDR3 reads TGTGCCAGCAGTTACTCGAGAACAGGGGCAGCTGGTGGCTACACCTTC. It translates to CASSYSRTGAAGGYTF. The chain links TRBV6-2 or TRBV6-3 to TRBJ1-2; 7 bases map to TRBD1. This CDR3 has 16 amino acids. The trim removed 0 bases at V and 7 bases at J, leaving 11 bases unmatched. Germline V CDR1 and CDR2: MNHEY, SVGEGT.

This clonotype showed up many times. V is TRBV28 and J is TRBJ2-7; the D gene is possibly TRBD2 (5 bases). The CDR3 contains 14 residues. Looked up from germline, CDR1 is MDHEN and CDR2 is SYDVKM. Trimming removed 3 bases from V and 2 bases from J, with 11 bases in between. The CDR3 sequence is CASSFGEFAYEQYF. The CDR3 DNA follows: TGTGCCAGCAGTTTCGGGGAATTCGCCTACGAGCAGTACTTC.

This clonotype was recorded a few times. CDR3 bases: TGTGCCAGCACCCCGGAGGGACTGGACTACAATGAGCAGTTCTTC. Translating gives CASTPEGLDYNEQFF. The chain is built from TRBV6-6 and TRBJ2-1; possibly TRBD2 for D (6 bases). Trimming pared 7 bases from V and 3 bases from J, leaving 16 bases between. From germline, CDR1 is MNHNY and CDR2 SVGAGI (reference sequence). The CDR3 length is 15 residues.

This clonotype was detected only once. J is TRBJ2-5 and V is TRBV20-1; D is unclear. Germline values: CDR1 DFQATT, CDR2 SNEGSKA (reference sequence). The CDR3 contains 13 residues. The V end lost 0 bases, the J end lost 11 bases, and 16 bases lay between the germline ends. The DNA of the CDR3 is TGCAGTGCTAGAGACTGGCCGGGCAATGAGCAGTACTTC. Translating gives CSARDWPGNEQYF.

This clonotype was found many times. This chain joins TRBV29-1 and TRBJ2-3, with unresolved D. Germline V lookup: CDR1 SQVTM, CDR2 ANQGSEA. V dropped 2 bases and J dropped 4 bases, with 7 bases sitting between them. This CDR3 spans 12 amino acids. Written as DNA, the CDR3 is TGCAGCGTTGAACATTTTTCAGATACGCAGTATTTT. This encodes CSVEHFSDTQYF.

This clonotype has more than one count but fewer than ten. This chain joins TRBV3-1 and TRBJ1-1, with D possibly being TRBD1 (5 bases). Germline CDR1 and CDR2: LGHDT and YNNKEL (reference sequence). The CDR3 loop spans 14 amino acids. Trimming took 4 bases from V and 1 from J, leaving 10 bases between them. The CDR3 spells CASSRGVENTEAFF. DNA for the CDR3: TGTGCCAGCAGCCGGGGGGTGGAGAACACTGAAGCTTTCTTT.

A few counts support this clonotype. V is TRBV10-3 and J is TRBJ2-1; D might be TRBD2 (5 bases). The assigned J gene may be wrong: the sequence end matches TRBJ2-7 better. CDR3 length: 13 amino acids. CDR1 and CDR2 (germline): ENHRY, SYGVKD. The DNA for the CDR3 is TGTGCCATCAGTGGGACTCTATACAATGAGCAGTACTTC. Translating it yields CAISGTLYNEQYF.

Only a few counts were recorded for this clonotype. The V call is TRBV5-1, the J call TRBJ2-4; 14 bases line up with TRBD2. The DNA end is a closer match to TRBJ2-7, so the J assignment may be wrong. CDR3 size: 16 residues. Looked up from germline, CDR1 is SGHRS and CDR2 is YFSETQ. As DNA, the CDR3 is TGCGCCAGCAGCTTGGAAGGGACTAGCGGGAGTCGCGAGCAGTACTTC. Its translation is CASSLEGTSGSREQYF.